The rows below give T cell receptor beta chains drawn from one sample of a study of CD8+ T cells in alopecia areata. TCRdb's table, derived via immunoSEQ multiplex PCR, lists solely in-frame clones and lacks some. The data show some 190,000 clones, 66% seen once. The sample in question was CD4+ T cells sorted from blood, obtained at week 44, from a patient treated with tofacitinib. Receptors were obtained from a human donor with alopecia areata. CDR3s include the opening cysteine and the closing phenylalanine or tryptophan. Each record gives: clone size, CDR3 length, D gene, V gene, J gene, CDR3 DNA, CDR3 protein. A D gene is named only where the DNA matches it firmly. Expanded clones are given a class, and other clones once, few, many or no size at all.

abundance: NA
len: 13
d_gene: NA
v_gene: TRBV29-1
j_gene: TRBJ1-2
CDR3nt: TGCAGCGTTAACAGGGAAGCCGACTATGGCTACACCTTC
CDR3aa: CSVNREADYGYTF

abundance: few
len: 13
d_gene: NA
v_gene: TRBV4-3
j_gene: TRBJ2-3
CDR3nt: TGCGCCAGCAGCCAGAGGCTTGGGGATACGCAGTATTTT
CDR3aa: CASSQRLGDTQYF

abundance: NA
len: 14
d_gene: TRBD2
v_gene: TRBV13
j_gene: TRBJ2-5
CDR3nt: TGTGCCAGCAGCCGCGGGGGGAACCAAGAGACCCAGTACTTC
CDR3aa: CASSRGGNQETQYF

abundance: NA
len: 15
d_gene: NA
v_gene: TRBV11-2
j_gene: TRBJ2-1
CDR3nt: TGTGCCAGCAGCTTGGGCAGCTTACTATACAATGAGCAGTTCTTC
CDR3aa: CASSLGSLLYNEQFF

abundance: NA
len: 11
d_gene: NA
v_gene: TRBV30
j_gene: TRBJ2-5
CDR3nt: TGTGCCTGGGAGTACCAAGAGACCCAGTACTTC
CDR3aa: CAWEYQETQYF

abundance: NA
len: 12
d_gene: NA
v_gene: TRBV15
j_gene: TRBJ2-1
CDR3nt: TGTGCCACCAGCTCAACGGGTAATGAGCAGTTCTTC
CDR3aa: CATSSTGNEQFF

abundance: few
len: 16
d_gene: NA
v_gene: TRBV9
j_gene: TRBJ1-1
CDR3nt: TGTGCCAGCAGCCCACTAGACAGCTACCCGGGGACTGAAGCTTTCTTT
CDR3aa: CASSPLDSYPGTEAFF

abundance: NA
len: 10
d_gene: NA
v_gene: TRBV11-2
j_gene: TRBJ2-5
CDR3nt: TGTGCCAGCAGCTCGGAGACCCAGTACTTC
CDR3aa: CASSSETQYF

abundance: NA
len: 14
d_gene: NA
v_gene: TRBV7-9
j_gene: TRBJ1-5
CDR3nt: TGTGCCAGCAGCTTAGGAGCACCCAATCAGCCCCAGCATTTT
CDR3aa: CASSLGAPNQPQHF

abundance: NA
len: 13
d_gene: NA
v_gene: TRBV2
j_gene: TRBJ1-2
CDR3nt: TGTGCCAGCAGCTACAGAGCTAACTATGGCTACACCTTC
CDR3aa: CASSYRANYGYTF

abundance: few
len: 16
d_gene: NA
v_gene: TRBV5-1
j_gene: TRBJ2-3
CDR3nt: TGCGCCAGCAGCTTGGAGGGACACGGAAGCACAGATACGCAGTATTTT
CDR3aa: CASSLEGHGSTDTQYF

abundance: NA
len: 14
d_gene: TRBD1
v_gene: TRBV13
j_gene: TRBJ1-6
CDR3nt: TGTGCCAGCAGCTATGACAGGGCAAATTCACCCCTCCACTTT
CDR3aa: CASSYDRANSPLHF

abundance: NA
len: 13
d_gene: NA
v_gene: TRBV19
j_gene: TRBJ1-6
CDR3nt: TGTGCCAGTAGCCAGGCCAAGGGATCACCCCTCCACTTT
CDR3aa: CASSQAKGSPLHF

abundance: NA
len: 13
d_gene: NA
v_gene: TRBV10-3
j_gene: TRBJ1-1
CDR3nt: TGTGCCATCAGCCGTCAGACCAACACTGAAGCTTTCTTT
CDR3aa: CAISRQTNTEAFF

abundance: NA
len: 15
d_gene: TRBD1
v_gene: TRBV19
j_gene: TRBJ2-7
CDR3nt: TGTGCCAGTAGTATGAGGACAGGGATAGTATACGAGCAGTACTTC
CDR3aa: CASSMRTGIVYEQYF

abundance: NA
len: 12
d_gene: NA
v_gene: TRBV30
j_gene: TRBJ1-6
CDR3nt: TGTGCCTGGAGTCCTCGAACTTCACCCCTCCACTTT
CDR3aa: CAWSPRTSPLHF

abundance: NA
len: 17
d_gene: NA
v_gene: TRBV7-2
j_gene: TRBJ1-4
CDR3nt: TGTGCCAGCAGCTTAGGACGAATGATTGCAACTAATGAAAAACTGTTTTTT
CDR3aa: CASSLGRMIATNEKLFF

abundance: NA
len: 12
d_gene: NA
v_gene: TRBV25-1
j_gene: TRBJ2-1
CDR3nt: TGTGCCAGCAGCAATCTAGCAGATGAGCAGTTCTTC
CDR3aa: CASSNLADEQFF

abundance: NA
len: 12
d_gene: NA
v_gene: TRBV5-6
j_gene: TRBJ2-2
CDR3nt: TGTGCCAGCACCGTTTGGGCCGGGGAGCTGTTTTTT
CDR3aa: CASTVWAGELFF

abundance: many
len: 14
d_gene: TRBD2
v_gene: TRBV5-4
j_gene: TRBJ2-3
CDR3nt: TGTGCCAGCAGCTCCTGGGGACTAGCAGATACGCAGTATTTT
CDR3aa: CASSSWGLADTQYF

abundance: few
len: 14
d_gene: TRBD2
v_gene: TRBV30
j_gene: TRBJ2-7
CDR3nt: TGTGCCTGGACCTATAGCGGGGTGACCTACGAGCAGTACTTC
CDR3aa: CAWTYSGVTYEQYF

abundance: few
len: 12
d_gene: NA
v_gene: TRBV25-1
j_gene: TRBJ1-2
CDR3nt: TGTGCCACCCCCCAGGGTACGGGTGGCTACACCTTC
CDR3aa: CATPQGTGGYTF

abundance: NA
len: 17
d_gene: NA
v_gene: TRBV25-1
j_gene: TRBJ2-4
CDR3nt: TGTGCCAGCAGCAGTACAAGGGAGGATTCGGGTTGGAACATTCAGTACTTC
CDR3aa: CASSSTREDSGWNIQYF

abundance: NA
len: 11
d_gene: NA
v_gene: TRBV29-1
j_gene: TRBJ2-5
CDR3nt: TGCAGCGCGGACAGATCTAGGGCCCAGTACTTC
CDR3aa: CSADRSRAQYF

abundance: NA
len: 12
d_gene: TRBD1
v_gene: TRBV29-1
j_gene: TRBJ1-2
CDR3nt: TGCAGCGTTGCGGCAGGGGGCGACGGCTACACCTTC
CDR3aa: CSVAAGGDGYTF

abundance: few
len: 13
d_gene: NA
v_gene: TRBV4-3
j_gene: TRBJ2-1
CDR3nt: TGCGCCAGCAGCCAACCACCCGGGGATGAGCAGTTCTTC
CDR3aa: CASSQPPGDEQFF

abundance: NA
len: 16
d_gene: NA
v_gene: TRBV5-1
j_gene: TRBJ2-7
CDR3nt: TGCGCCAGCAGCTTGGCAAGCGCAGGCGTTTACTACGAGCAGTACTTC
CDR3aa: CASSLASAGVYYEQYF

abundance: NA
len: 14
d_gene: NA
v_gene: TRBV5-1
j_gene: TRBJ2-2
CDR3nt: TGCGCCAGCAGCTTGGAAGGGGGCACCGGGGAGCTGTTTTTT
CDR3aa: CASSLEGGTGELFF

abundance: NA
len: 15
d_gene: NA
v_gene: TRBV25-1
j_gene: TRBJ2-3
CDR3nt: TGTGCCAGCAGTGCGGTCCTGGCCTGGGGAGATACGCAGTATTTT
CDR3aa: CASSAVLAWGDTQYF

abundance: NA
len: 13
d_gene: TRBD1
v_gene: TRBV27
j_gene: TRBJ2-7
CDR3nt: TGTGCCAGCAGTTTATACAGGGGCTACGAGCAGTACTTC
CDR3aa: CASSLYRGYEQYF

abundance: NA
len: 14
d_gene: NA
v_gene: TRBV6-6
j_gene: TRBJ1-2
CDR3nt: TGTGCCAGCAGCTCCAGGGATTCTAACTATGGCTACACCTTC
CDR3aa: CASSSRDSNYGYTF

abundance: NA
len: 12
d_gene: NA
v_gene: TRBV29-1
j_gene: TRBJ2-5
CDR3nt: TGCAGCGTTGTTTTTAGTGTAGAGACCCAGTACTTC
CDR3aa: CSVVFSVETQYF

abundance: few
len: 14
d_gene: NA
v_gene: TRBV6-5
j_gene: TRBJ2-5
CDR3nt: TGTGCCAGCAGTTACCGTCAAGCACAAGAGACCCAGTACTTC
CDR3aa: CASSYRQAQETQYF

abundance: NA
len: 15
d_gene: NA
v_gene: TRBV14
j_gene: TRBJ2-1
CDR3nt: TGTGCCAGCAGCCAAAACAAGGGGTCCCACAATGAGCAGTTCTTC
CDR3aa: CASSQNKGSHNEQFF

abundance: once
len: 13
d_gene: NA
v_gene: TRBV29-1
j_gene: TRBJ1-2
CDR3nt: TGCAGCGTGGGGTTAGCGGCGGGAAGGGGCTACACCTTC
CDR3aa: CSVGLAAGRGYTF

abundance: NA
len: 15
d_gene: TRBD1
v_gene: TRBV5-1
j_gene: TRBJ1-2
CDR3nt: TGCGCCAGCAGCACCAGGGGGCCTTCTAACTATGGCTACACCTTC
CDR3aa: CASSTRGPSNYGYTF

abundance: NA
len: 12
d_gene: NA
v_gene: TRBV6-1
j_gene: TRBJ1-1
CDR3nt: TGTGCCAGCAGTGCAACCGGGAGAGAAGCTTTCTTT
CDR3aa: CASSATGREAFF

abundance: once
len: 14
d_gene: TRBD1
v_gene: TRBV5-1
j_gene: TRBJ1-1
CDR3nt: TGCGCCAGCAGCATGGGGACAGCGAACACTGAAGCTTTCTTT
CDR3aa: CASSMGTANTEAFF

abundance: NA
len: 12
d_gene: NA
v_gene: TRBV25-1
j_gene: TRBJ1-6
CDR3nt: TGTGCCAGCAGGAACCATAGAGCACCCCTCCACTTT
CDR3aa: CASRNHRAPLHF

abundance: NA
len: 19
d_gene: TRBD2
v_gene: TRBV27
j_gene: TRBJ2-1
CDR3nt: TGTGCCAGCAGTCGCTTCTCGCTAGCGGGGGGCCCCTCCTACAATGAGCAGTTCTTC
CDR3aa: CASSRFSLAGGPSYNEQFF

abundance: NA
len: 11
d_gene: NA
v_gene: TRBV30
j_gene: TRBJ2-7
CDR3nt: TGTGCCTGGAACGACCAGGAGAAGCAGTACTTC
CDR3aa: CAWNDQEKQYF

abundance: few
len: 12
d_gene: NA
v_gene: TRBV29-1
j_gene: TRBJ2-1
CDR3nt: TGCAGCGTTGAGCCTACCGTCAATGAGCAGTTCTTC
CDR3aa: CSVEPTVNEQFF

abundance: NA
len: 10
d_gene: NA
v_gene: TRBV30
j_gene: TRBJ1-1
CDR3nt: TGTGCCCTCGGCGGCACTGAAGCTTTCTTT
CDR3aa: CALGGTEAFF

abundance: NA
len: 14
d_gene: TRBD2
v_gene: TRBV4-3
j_gene: TRBJ2-3
CDR3nt: TGCGCCAGCAGCCCGCGGGGGAACACAGATACGCAGTATTTT
CDR3aa: CASSPRGNTDTQYF

abundance: NA
len: 14
d_gene: NA
v_gene: TRBV18
j_gene: TRBJ1-5
CDR3nt: TGTGCCAGCTCACCATCAGCAGATCGACAGCCCCAGCATTTT
CDR3aa: CASSPSADRQPQHF

abundance: NA
len: 14
d_gene: TRBD1
v_gene: TRBV19
j_gene: TRBJ1-2
CDR3nt: TGTGCCAGTAGCAGGACAGGGGGCGGCTATGGCTACACCTTC
CDR3aa: CASSRTGGGYGYTF

abundance: NA
len: 15
d_gene: TRBD2
v_gene: TRBV5-1
j_gene: TRBJ2-3
CDR3nt: TGCGCCAGCAGCGGGGAGGGGAGGAGCACAGATACGCAGTATTTT
CDR3aa: CASSGEGRSTDTQYF

abundance: NA
len: 14
d_gene: NA
v_gene: TRBV4-2
j_gene: TRBJ1-2
CDR3nt: TGTGCCAGCAGCCAAGATGGGGGGGTGCGCGGCTACACCTTC
CDR3aa: CASSQDGGVRGYTF

abundance: NA
len: 13
d_gene: NA
v_gene: TRBV6-5
j_gene: TRBJ2-2
CDR3nt: TGTGCCAGCAGCTTTGGCGGCACCGGGGAGCTGTTTTTT
CDR3aa: CASSFGGTGELFF

abundance: NA
len: 15
d_gene: NA
v_gene: TRBV27
j_gene: TRBJ1-2
CDR3nt: TGTGCCAGCAGTTGGGACGTCCGAGCTGTCTATGGCTACACCTTC
CDR3aa: CASSWDVRAVYGYTF

abundance: NA
len: 13
d_gene: TRBD1
v_gene: TRBV29-1
j_gene: TRBJ1-4
CDR3nt: TGCAGCGCCTCGGGACAGGCTAATGAAAAACTGTTTTTT
CDR3aa: CSASGQANEKLFF

abundance: NA
len: 11
d_gene: TRBD1
v_gene: TRBV29-1
j_gene: TRBJ1-2
CDR3nt: TGCAGCGTATCAGGGGGCGACGGCTACACCTTC
CDR3aa: CSVSGGDGYTF

abundance: few
len: 14
d_gene: NA
v_gene: TRBV5-1
j_gene: TRBJ1-6
CDR3nt: TGCGCCAGCAGCGCCGGGGGGCCTAATTCACCCCTCCACTTT
CDR3aa: CASSAGGPNSPLHF

abundance: NA
len: 14
d_gene: NA
v_gene: TRBV19
j_gene: TRBJ1-2
CDR3nt: TGTGCCAGTAGCTTACAACCAGAGAGTTTCGGCTACACCTTC
CDR3aa: CASSLQPESFGYTF

abundance: NA
len: 14
d_gene: NA
v_gene: TRBV29-1
j_gene: TRBJ2-2
CDR3nt: TGCAGCGGACGAATTAATACCAACACCGGGGAGCTGTTTTTT
CDR3aa: CSGRINTNTGELFF

abundance: NA
len: 16
d_gene: NA
v_gene: TRBV7-9
j_gene: TRBJ2-5
CDR3nt: TGTGCCAGCAGCCTGGGACAACACGCGGGGAAAGAGACCCAGTACTTC
CDR3aa: CASSLGQHAGKETQYF

abundance: NA
len: 16
d_gene: TRBD2
v_gene: TRBV7-3
j_gene: TRBJ2-5
CDR3nt: TGTGCCAGCAGCTTAACTCCCGGGACTAGGATAGAGACCCAGTACTTC
CDR3aa: CASSLTPGTRIETQYF

abundance: NA
len: 16
d_gene: TRBD1
v_gene: TRBV7-2
j_gene: TRBJ2-1
CDR3nt: TGTGCCAGCAGCTCCACCGGGACAGGGTCCTACAATGAGCAGTTCTTC
CDR3aa: CASSSTGTGSYNEQFF

abundance: NA
len: 13
d_gene: TRBD1
v_gene: TRBV29-1
j_gene: TRBJ2-4
CDR3nt: TGCAGCGTTCCGGGACAGGCCAAAAACATTCAGTACTTC
CDR3aa: CSVPGQAKNIQYF